This T cell receptor delta chain was identified in a study of DNA immune sequencing with unique molecular identifiers (dated by TCRdb to about 2020). Context from the whole study: gammadelta T cells were enriched from buffy coats using immunomagnetic cell separation, and their genomic DNA was sequenced. Fluorescence-activated cell sorting was used to enrich gammadelta T cells from PBMC of over eight healthy individuals. For the enriched versus non-enriched comparison, roughly 98 ng enriched gammadelta T-cell DNA and about 1 ug non-enriched PBMC DNA were sequenced. An ultrasensitive DNA-based TRD repertoire sequencing method using PCR-introduced unique molecular identifiers was developed and validated in the study. Validation of the method was performed on synthetic reference molecules and on blood samples from healthy individuals. All donors were healthy individuals, and approximately 11 of the donors were profiled using sorted gammadelta T cells from peripheral blood. What the study reported, not specific to this receptor: Healthy donors differed in TRD repertoire diversity, and several donors were highly oligoclonal, meaning the top 5 clonotypes made up more than half of productive molecules. Novel TRD sequences not targeted by the primers cannot be detected with the primer-based approach.

This clone was found a few times. Its antigen is unknown. No per-base quality is available; no much larger clone lies one base away. Library creation used multiplex PCR. A 32-plex assay with primers for all 8 TRDV and 4 TRDJ genes covering the CDR3 was used to amplify genomic DNA. A 12-nucleotide UMI was attached over roughly 3 barcoding PCR cycles, and a second PCR was then run with Illumina adapter primers. AMPure XP beads were used to purify the libraries, and library quality was checked on a Fragment Analyzer using the HS NGS Fragment kit. An Illumina MiniSeq mid-output kit with roughly 18% PhiX and 150 cycles of paired-end reads was used for sequencing. Concerning the study's data processing: MIGEC version 1.2.9 was used to process the reads, grouping the reads by UMI and building error-corrected consensus sequences. For post-processing, modified scripts from VDJtools version 1.2.1 were used together with the tcR R package. TCRdb reanalyzed the public reads with the CATT caller, and identical DNA sequences were merged afterwards. The authors' filters were not applied to this entry. A total of about 2,500 delta-chain clones appear in this sample, about 7.6% of them only once. Around 50% of the sample is taken by the ten largest.

This clonotype was obtained from a human donor in good health. The material sequenced was gamma-delta T cells enriched from blood buffy coat, or unenriched PBMCs (not recorded which).

CDR3 loop: CALGEPRTDKLIF. In nucleotide form, the sequence is TGTGCTCTTGGGGAACCGCGCACCGATAAACTCATCTTT. The chain is made from TRDV1 and TRDJ1, with the identity of the D gene unclear. Taken from the germline V gene, the CDR1 and CDR2 loops are TSWWSYY and QGS. Relative to germline, V is 1 base shorter and J is 1 base shorter, with 4 bases between their ends. The CDR3, from cysteine to phenylalanine, totals 13 residues. The DNA shown is the 39-base CDR3, in frame from base 1.